The following is a T cell receptor (beta chain) sequence with its context. Its antigen is as yet unknown. V lost 5 bases and J lost 6; bases outside the gene matches: 18. The germline V gene has CDR1 PRHDT and CDR2 FYEKMQ (reference sequence). This CDR3 is built from 17 residues. Sequencing targeted expressed TCRB transcripts, as all isolated RNA had been reverse transcribed. Data came from immunoSEQ multiplex PCR; TCRdb stores just in-frame clones and leaves some out. The sample holds under 450,000 clones; over 12% are singletons and the top ten take approximately 0.019%. This sample stems from a study of beta chain features in type 1 diabetes. On the study more broadly: Cells sorted and examined across all samples totaled around 110,000,000.

Findings and limits, study-wide: Shortening that was moderate but significant affected the TCRB CDR3s of Type 1 diabetes patients in all four CD4+ subsets.

The sample comprised naive CD4+ T cells from blood. This receptor was obtained from a woman between 18 and 29 years old in good health. This sequence joins TRBV13 and TRBJ1-1; 7 bases map to TRBD1. The CDR3 nucleotides are TGTGCCAGCAGCAGTGACAGGGTCTCGACCGCGCTACCTGAAGCTTTCTTT. It encodes CASSSDRVSTALPEAFF.